The 2 T cell receptor beta chains listed next were all sequenced from one sample in a study of T cells in localized non-small cell lung cancer. Clones were sequenced by immunoSEQ multiplex PCR, and TCRdb holds only the in-frame ones, with some missing. The data contain roughly 1,400 clones, around 30% of them seen just once; the ten biggest clones take up about a tenth. The sequences come from lung tumor tissue, collected before any cancer treatment. The receptors shown here come from a male donor older than 55 with stage II squamous cell lung carcinoma.

Only a few counts were recorded for this clone. The chain employs TRBV18 and TRBJ1-1, with 7 bases that match TRBD1. CDR1 is KGHSH, CDR2 LQKENI, per germline. The J segment lost 7 bases and the V segment lost 5 bases, leaving 10 bases of the junction unmatched. The CDR3 runs to 14 residues. The CDR3 sequence is CASSDPDRILEAFF. The CDR3 nucleotides read TGTGCCAGCTCAGACCCGGACAGGATTCTTGAAGCTTTCTTT.

The chain carries TRBV11-3 and TRBJ2-4; 9 nucleotides line up with TRBD1. This CDR3 spans 14 amino acids. The junction had 4 bases not matched to a gene; V was cut back by 4 bases and J by 6 bases. In germline, CDR1 is SGHNT, CDR2 YENEEA. CDR3: CASSSGQGLNIQYF. The CDR3 nucleotides are TGTGCCAGCAGCTCGGGACAGGGTTTAAACATTCAGTACTTC.